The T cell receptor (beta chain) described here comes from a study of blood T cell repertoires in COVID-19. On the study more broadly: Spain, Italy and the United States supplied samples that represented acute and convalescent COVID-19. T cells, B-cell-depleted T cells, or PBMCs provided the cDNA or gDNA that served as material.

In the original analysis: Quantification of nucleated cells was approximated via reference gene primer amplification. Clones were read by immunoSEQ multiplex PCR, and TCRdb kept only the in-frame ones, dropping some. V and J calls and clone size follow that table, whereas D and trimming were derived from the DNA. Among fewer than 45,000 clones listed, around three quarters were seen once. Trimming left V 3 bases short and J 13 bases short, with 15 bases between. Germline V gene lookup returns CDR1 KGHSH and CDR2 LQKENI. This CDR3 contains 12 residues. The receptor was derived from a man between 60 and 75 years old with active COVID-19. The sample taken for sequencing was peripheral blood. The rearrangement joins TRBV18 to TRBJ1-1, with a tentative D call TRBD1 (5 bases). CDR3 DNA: TGTGCCAGCTCACCGGACACTACTGGGGATTTCTTT. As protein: CASSPDTTGDFF.